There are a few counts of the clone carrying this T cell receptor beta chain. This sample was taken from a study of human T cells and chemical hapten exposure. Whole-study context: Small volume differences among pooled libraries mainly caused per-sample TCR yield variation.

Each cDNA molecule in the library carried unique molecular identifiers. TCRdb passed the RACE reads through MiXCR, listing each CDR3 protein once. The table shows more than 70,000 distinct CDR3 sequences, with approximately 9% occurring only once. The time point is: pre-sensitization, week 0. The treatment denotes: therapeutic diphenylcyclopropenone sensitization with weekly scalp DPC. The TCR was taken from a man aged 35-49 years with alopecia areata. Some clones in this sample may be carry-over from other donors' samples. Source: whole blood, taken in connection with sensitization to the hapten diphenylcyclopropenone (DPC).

CDR3 protein: CASSEAVRGGHTDTQYF. The CDR3, as DNA: TGTGCCAGCAGTGAAGCCGTCAGAGGGGGGCACACAGATACGCAGTATTTT. The chain couples TRBV6-1 to TRBJ2-3; D is possibly TRBD1 or TRBD2 (6 bases each). Looked up from germline, CDR1 is MNHNS and CDR2 is SASEGT. The CDR3 has 17 amino acids. Trimming shortened V by 0 bases and J by 2 bases, and 15 bases separated the two germline ends.